This T cell receptor beta chain was recovered during a study of CD8+CD57+ T cells in acquired aplastic anemia. This clonotype was found a few times. Per the germline V gene, CDR1 is DFQATT and CDR2 is SNEGSKA (reference sequence). The CDR3 is 14 amino acids. The V segment lost 0 bases and the J segment 2 bases; nucleotides outside the gene matches: 3. CDR3 and TCR beta VDJ profiling relied on a genomic DNA template. TCRdb reprocessed the reads via MiXCR and lists one record per CDR3 protein. The repertoire holds some 280,000 distinct CDR3 sequences, with 45% to 70% as singletons. The chain carries TRBV20-1 and TRBJ2-7; 8 bases match TRBD1. The specimen was sorted CD4+, CD8+, or CD8+CD57+ T cells (not recorded which) from PBMCs. The sequence came from a human donor with severe aplastic anemia or a healthy control (not recorded which). DNA for the CDR3: TGCAGTGCTAGAGATGGGACAGGAGCCTACGAGCAGTACTTC. It encodes CSARDGTGAYEQYF.